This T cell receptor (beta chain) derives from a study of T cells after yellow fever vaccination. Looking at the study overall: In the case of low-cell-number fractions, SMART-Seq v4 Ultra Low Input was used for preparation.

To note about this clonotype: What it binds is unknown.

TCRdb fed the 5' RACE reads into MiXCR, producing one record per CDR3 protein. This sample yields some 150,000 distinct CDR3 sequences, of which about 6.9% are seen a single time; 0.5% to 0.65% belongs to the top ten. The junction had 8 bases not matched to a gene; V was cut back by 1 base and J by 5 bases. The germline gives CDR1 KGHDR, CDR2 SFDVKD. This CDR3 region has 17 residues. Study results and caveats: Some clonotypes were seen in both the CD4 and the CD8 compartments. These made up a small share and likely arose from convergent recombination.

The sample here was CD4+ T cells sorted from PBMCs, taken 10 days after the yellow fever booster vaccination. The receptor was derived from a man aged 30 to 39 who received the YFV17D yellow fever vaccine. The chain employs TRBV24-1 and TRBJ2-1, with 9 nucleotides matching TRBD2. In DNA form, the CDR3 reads TGTGCCACCAGTGATTTCGGCCCTAGCGGGAAACACAATGAGCAGTTCTTC. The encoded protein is CATSDFGPSGKHNEQFF.